The TCR beta chain described here comes from a study of beta chain features in type 1 diabetes. TCRB transcripts that were expressed got sequenced, as all of the isolated RNA had been reverse transcribed. Assay used: immunoSEQ multiplex PCR; TCRdb lists only in-frame clones, some missing. The data hold under 450,000 clones, with approximately 13% observed a single time. The table lists this clone with a few counts. CDR3 length equals 16 residues. Trimming cost V 0 bases and J 7 bases; bases outside gene matches: 7. Per the germline V gene, CDR1 is MNHEY and CDR2 is SMNVEV (reference sequence). The clonotype was recovered from a man aged 25-45 years in good health. Material for sequencing was naive CD4+ T cells from blood. The chain combines TRBV27 with TRBJ2-5; 11 bases fit TRBD2. The DNA of the CDR3 is TGTGCCAGCAGTTTATCGGGGACTAGCGGAGATCGGACCCAGTACTTC. Its protein product is CASSLSGTSGDRTQYF.